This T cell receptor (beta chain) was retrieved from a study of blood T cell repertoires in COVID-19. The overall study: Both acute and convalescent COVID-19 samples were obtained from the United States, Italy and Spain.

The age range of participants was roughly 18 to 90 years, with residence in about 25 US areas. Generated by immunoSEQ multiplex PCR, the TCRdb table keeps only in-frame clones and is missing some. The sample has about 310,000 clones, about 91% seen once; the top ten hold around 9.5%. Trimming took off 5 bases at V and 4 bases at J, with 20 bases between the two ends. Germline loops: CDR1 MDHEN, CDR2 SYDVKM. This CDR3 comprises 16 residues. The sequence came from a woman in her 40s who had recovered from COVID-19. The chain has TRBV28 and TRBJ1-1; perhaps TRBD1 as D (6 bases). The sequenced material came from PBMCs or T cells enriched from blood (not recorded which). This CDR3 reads CASSGADSARFTEAFF. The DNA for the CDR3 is TGTGCCAGCAGTGGAGCGGACAGTGCGCGCTTCACTGAAGCTTTCTTT.